This passage covers 31 T cell receptor beta chains from one sample sequenced in a study of T cell responses to AZD1222 COVID-19 vaccine (dated by TCRdb to the early 2020s). Library construction relied on the immunoSEQ multiplex PCR assay. Here the immuneACCESS table is served through TCRdb, limited to in-frame sequences with V and J called. Missing clones are a known gap in these copies; in checked studies unresolved V genes cover under half, and the rest lacks a known reason. This sample has roughly 200,000 clones in its table, and over 85% of those were observed once. Jointly, the top ten make up roughly 1% of the sample. The time point label, read with the paper, signifies: about 28 days (+/-7) after the second vaccine dose. The sample's treatment or condition label, decoded: meningococcal conjugate vaccine given as trial control. The sample consisted of peripheral blood, taken 28 days after the second dose of the MenACWY control vaccine. All receptors come from an adult who received the MenACWY meningococcal vaccine as a control.

The rearrangement joins TRBV19 to TRBJ2-7; D may correspond to TRBD1 or TRBD2 (6 bases each). V dropped 5 bases and J dropped 0 bases, with 14 bases sitting between them. The CDR3 loop spans 15 amino acids. Germline values: CDR1 LNHDA, CDR2 SQIVND (reference sequence). CDR3: CASSPQGGGSYEQYF. The CDR3 DNA is TGTGCCAGTAGTCCACAGGGAGGTGGCTCCTACGAGCAGTACTTC.

The V call is TRBV12-3 or TRBV12-4, the J call TRBJ1-5, with D hard to call. The CDR3 spans 11 residues. Between the trimmed V and J ends, which lost 8 bases and 4 bases, there was a span of 6 bases. The CDR3 reads CASGRNQPQHF. CDR3 DNA: TGTGCCAGCGGGCGTAATCAGCCCCAGCATTTT.

CDR3 residues: CSAPDYEQYF. The CDR3 DNA reads TGCAGTGCGCCGGACTACGAGCAGTACTTC. The chain recombines TRBV20-1 with TRBJ2-7; D is unresolved. The CDR3 sequence is 10 residues long. The germline V gene has CDR1 DFQATT and CDR2 SNEGSKA (reference sequence). V lost 6 bases and J 3 bases, leaving 6 bases between the germline ends.

The chain employs TRBV12-3 or TRBV12-4 and TRBJ1-1; D is undetermined. The V and J ends lost 1 base and 2 bases respectively, with 5 bases between them. There are 13 residues in the CDR3. The CDR3 loop is CASSLDSNTEAFF. Written as DNA, the CDR3 is TGTGCCAGCAGTTTAGACAGTAACACTGAAGCTTTCTTT.

This chain connects TRBV18 to TRBJ1-4; D unresolved. There are 15 residues in the CDR3. Germline lookup yields CDR1 KGHSH and CDR2 LQKENI. The V end was cut by 3 bases, the J end by 7 bases, with 15 bases between. The CDR3 loop is CASSPLASGGEKLFF. CDR3 nucleotides: TGTGCCAGCTCACCTCTGGCCTCCGGCGGTGAAAAACTGTTTTTT.

The rearrangement joins TRBV2 to TRBJ1-1; possibly TRBD1 for D (5 bases). Germline V gene lookup returns CDR1 SNHLY and CDR2 FYNNEI. Trimming removed 5 bases at V and 8 bases at J, with 9 bases between. CDR3 length: 11 amino acids. The chain's CDR3 is CASSQGSEAFF. The CDR3 DNA reads as TGTGCCAGCAGTCAGGGATCCGAAGCTTTCTTT.

The chain couples TRBV5-1 to TRBJ2-7; D is uncertain. Trimming removed 4 bases from V and 3 bases from J, with 5 bases in between. The CDR3 loop spans 11 amino acids. Germline V gene lookup returns CDR1 SGHRS and CDR2 YFSETQ. CDR3 sequence: CASSQNYEQYF. The CDR3 nucleotides are TGCGCCAGCAGCCAAAACTACGAGCAGTACTTC.

The chain has TRBV18 and TRBJ1-5; no clear D. Germline V gives CDR1 KGHSH, CDR2 LQKENI. Trimming cost V 5 bases and J 7 bases, with 12 bases left between them. There are 13 residues in the CDR3. The CDR3 DNA is TGTGCCAGCTCAGGTACTTCTGACCAGCCCCAGCATTTT. Translation: CASSGTSDQPQHF.

The chain carries TRBV28 and TRBJ1-2, with D perhaps TRBD1 (6 bases). Trimming pared 5 bases from V and 0 bases from J, leaving 16 bases between. The CDR3 covers 16 residues. Per the germline V gene, CDR1 is MDHEN and CDR2 is SYDVKM. The CDR3 region is CASSNRPGHTNYGYTF. CDR3 coding DNA: TGTGCCAGCAGTAACCGACCGGGACACACTAACTATGGCTACACCTTC.

V and J are TRBV24-1 and TRBJ2-1; possibly TRBD2 for D (5 bases). V dropped 4 bases and J dropped 7 bases, with 10 bases sitting between them. The CDR3 length is 13 residues. Germline loops: CDR1 KGHDR, CDR2 SFDVKD. The CDR3 DNA reads TGTGCCACCAGTGACCGGACTGTAAATGAGCAGTTCTTC. Its protein is CATSDRTVNEQFF.

The rearrangement links TRBV14 to TRBJ2-7, with D tentatively TRBD1 (6 bases). CDR1 and CDR2 (germline): SGHDN, FVKESK. The CDR3 totals 12 residues. V was clipped by 4 bases and J by 7 bases, with 11 bases between them. CDR3 region: CASSPTGFEQYF. DNA of the CDR3: TGTGCCAGCAGCCCTACAGGGTTTGAGCAGTACTTC. The complete variable domain, with remaining parts taken from reference TRBV14 and TRBJ2-7, reads EAGVTQFPSHSVIEKGQTVTLRCDPISGHDNLYWYRRVMGKEIKFLLHFVKESKQDESGMPNNRFLAERTGGTYSTLKVQPAELEDSGVYFCASSPTGFEQYFGPGTRLTVT.

The chain carries TRBV9 and TRBJ1-3; D is possibly TRBD1 (6 bases). The germline V gene has CDR1 SGDLS and CDR2 YYNGEE. The length of the CDR3 is 15 residues. V dropped 0 bases and J dropped 6 bases, with 13 bases sitting between them. CDR3 protein: CASSVGTGSTNTIYF. The CDR3 DNA is TGTGCCAGCAGCGTAGGAACAGGGAGTACAAACACCATATATTTT.

The rearrangement links TRBV6-2 or TRBV6-3 to TRBJ1-2, with D maybe TRBD1 (6 bases). CDR1 is MNHEY and CDR2 is SVGEGT in the germline V gene. The CDR3 extends over 13 amino acids. Trimming left V 3 bases short and J 8 bases short, with 13 bases between. As DNA, the CDR3 is TGTGCCAGCAGTTATGGGGGCAGAGGAGGCTACACCTTC. Its protein is CASSYGGRGGYTF.

The V call is TRBV5-8, the J call TRBJ1-2; perhaps TRBD1 as D (5 bases). Germline CDR1 is SGHTS and CDR2 is YDEGEE. The CDR3 spans 13 residues. V lost 4 bases and J 9 bases, leaving 16 bases between the germline ends. The CDR3 region has the DNA TGTGCCAGCAGCGGGACTCCCGCAAGCAGCTACACCTTC. Translated, it gives CASSGTPASSYTF.

The chain has TRBV18 and TRBJ1-6; tentatively, D is TRBD1 (5 bases). There are 13 residues in the CDR3. Germline V CDR1 and CDR2: KGHSH, LQKENI. V lost 1 base, J lost 10 bases, and 8 bases lay in between. The CDR3 DNA reads as TGTGCCAGCTCACCACTCGGGGGGTCACCCCTCCACTTT. Amino acid sequence: CASSPLGGSPLHF.

The genes are TRBV28 and TRBJ1-5; D call uncertain. The CDR3 loop spans 16 amino acids. The germline gives CDR1 MDHEN, CDR2 SYDVKM. V shed 5 bases and J shed 0 bases, with 14 bases lying between them. As DNA, the CDR3 is TGTGCCAGCAGTCCCCTCTCGAAGGGTAGCAATCAGCCCCAGCATTTT. It encodes CASSPLSKGSNQPQHF.

The J gene is TRBJ1-3, the V gene TRBV4-3; D ambiguous. Per the germline V gene, CDR1 is LGHNA and CDR2 is YSLEER. V was trimmed by 0 bases and J by 2 bases, leaving 14 bases between them. The CDR3 spans 17 residues. DNA for the CDR3: TGCGCCAGCAGCCAAGATGCGGTTGGTCAGGCTGGAAACACCATATATTTT. As protein: CASSQDAVGQAGNTIYF.

The chain couples TRBV3-1 (or the pseudogene TRBV3-2) to TRBJ2-1; 8 bases fit TRBD2. Germline V CDR1 and CDR2: LGHDT, YNNKEL (reference sequence). This CDR3 spans 13 amino acids. The V segment lost 7 bases and the J segment 9 bases; nucleotides outside the gene matches: 8. The CDR3 protein is CASNSGGGREQFF. CDR3 nucleotides: TGTGCCAGCAACTCCGGGGGGGGGCGTGAGCAGTTCTTC.

The V gene is TRBV28, the J gene TRBJ1-5; TRBD1 is a possible D gene (6 bases). Germline assignment: CDR1 MDHEN and CDR2 SYDVKM. V was clipped by 2 bases and J by 3 bases, with 11 bases between them. The CDR3 runs to 15 residues. CDR3 bases: TGTGCCAGCAGTTTAGGGGACACAACCAATCAGCCCCAGCATTTT. It specifies CASSLGDTTNQPQHF.

The CDR3 bases are TGTGCCAGCAGCGTAGGGACAGGGCCTACGGAGACCCAGTACTTC. Protein: CASSVGTGPTETQYF. The rearrangement uses TRBV9 and TRBJ2-5; 8 nucleotides line up with TRBD1. The germline CDR1 and CDR2 sequences are SGDLS and YYNGEE. CDR3 size: 15 residues. J lost 5 bases, V lost 0 bases, and 6 bases had no gene match.

This chain links TRBV3-1 (or the pseudogene TRBV3-2) with TRBJ2-7, with D perhaps matching TRBD1 or TRBD2 (6 bases each). V lost 6 bases to trimming and J lost 2 bases, with 20 bases between them. This CDR3 spans 16 amino acids. Per germline, CDR1 LGHDT and CDR2 YNNKEL (reference sequence). For the CDR3, the DNA is TGTGCCAGCAGACCCGAGGCGGGGCAGGGGCCCTACGAGCAGTACTTC. Protein: CASRPEAGQGPYEQYF.

This rearrangement joins TRBV4-2 to TRBJ1-2; TRBD1 matches at 9 bases. J gave up 4 bases and V 4 bases, and 4 bases lay outside the gene matches. The CDR3 is made up of 14 amino acids. Germline V CDR1 and CDR2: LGHNA, YNFKEQ. The CDR3 sequence is CASSLDRGPYGYTF. CDR3 nucleotides: TGTGCCAGCAGCCTGGACAGGGGACCCTATGGCTACACCTTC.

The J gene is TRBJ1-6, the V gene TRBV12-2. TRBV12-2 is a pseudogene segment. The CDR3 length is 16 residues. CDR3 residues: CASRLAGLYKPSPLHF. CDR3 nucleotide sequence: TGTGCAAGTCGCTTAGCGGGACTCTATAAACCTTCACCCCTCCACTTT.

V gene TRBV4-3 combines with J gene TRBJ2-7; perhaps TRBD2 as D (5 bases). Trimming pared 3 bases from V and 6 bases from J, leaving 12 bases between. CDR1 is LGHNA and CDR2 is YSLEER in the germline V gene. CDR3 length equals 13 residues. CDR3 amino acids: CASSQTRVSEQYF. CDR3 nucleotide sequence: TGCGCCAGCAGCCAGACGAGGGTGAGCGAGCAGTACTTC.

The V and J genes are TRBV2 and TRBJ2-1; D is unclear. CDR3 length equals 11 residues. The germline CDR1 and CDR2 sequences are SNHLY and FYNNEI. V lost 8 bases and J 1 base, leaving 3 bases between the germline ends. CDR3 in amino acids: CASGSYNEQFF. CDR3 nucleotide sequence: TGTGCCAGCGGATCCTACAATGAGCAGTTCTTC.

The chain recombines TRBV27 with TRBJ2-1; 8 bases align to TRBD2. Trimming took 3 bases from V and 6 from J; bases not matched to a gene: 4. The CDR3 runs 14 residues. From germline, CDR1 is MNHEY and CDR2 SMNVEV (reference sequence). The CDR3 here is CASSFAGGFNEQFF. The CDR3 nucleotides are TGTGCCAGCAGTTTTGCGGGGGGCTTCAATGAGCAGTTCTTC.

This clone came up once. One end of the junction does not line up with germline, which may come from a read error. The genes are TRBV4-1 and TRBJ1-4, with D perhaps matching TRBD1 (6 bases). Germline V gene data show CDR1 as MGHRA and CDR2 as YSYEKL. The CDR3 contains 16 residues. The CDR3 DNA reads TGCGCCAGTAGCCGCTACAACAGGGAGGGGAATGAAAAACTGTTTTTT. This codes for CASSRYNREGNEKLFF.

Only one count was recorded for this clone. The DNA of the CDR3 is TGTGCCAGCAGCCAACCCCGACAGGGGCCGGGAGCTTTCTTT. It is translated as CASSQPRQGPGAFF. The chain uses TRBV6-2 or TRBV6-3 and TRBJ1-1; 8 positions agree with TRBD1. With V trimmed by 6 bases and J by 10 bases, 13 bases remained unmatched. CDR3 size: 14 residues. Germline V gene lookup returns CDR1 MNHEY and CDR2 SVGEGT.

The chain is built from TRBV7-9 and TRBJ1-6, with no clear D. CDR3 length equals 14 residues. V dropped 3 bases and J dropped 9 bases, with 12 bases sitting between them. Germline CDR1 reads SEHNR; CDR2 reads FQNEAQ (reference sequence). The CDR3 coding sequence is TGTGCCAGCAGCTTCGGGAAAGTAGGTTCACCCCTCCACTTT. Its protein product is CASSFGKVGSPLHF.

This clone was seen only a few times. The chain links TRBV6-1 to TRBJ2-5, with a tentative D call TRBD2 (6 bases). The ends were cut back, 3 bases at V and 5 bases at J, with 13 bases in the middle. The CDR3 length is 14 residues. Germline V gene data show CDR1 as MNHNS and CDR2 as SASEGT. The CDR3 sequence: CASSEGLESETQYF. CDR3 coding DNA: TGTGCCAGCAGTGAGGGACTGGAGAGCGAGACCCAGTACTTC.

V is TRBV19 and J is TRBJ2-5, with 13 nucleotides matching TRBD2. CDR1 and CDR2 from the germline V gene are LNHDA and SQIVND (reference sequence). The CDR3 consists of 15 residues. The V segment lost 5 bases and the J segment 5 bases; nucleotides outside the gene matches: 5. The CDR3 DNA reads TGTGCCAGTAGTCTGACTAGCGGGGGGTCGGAGACCCAGTACTTC. It codes for CASSLTSGGSETQYF.